What follows are 24 T cell receptor beta chains derived from one specimen sequenced in a study of cytomegalovirus exposure and HLA in healthy donors. The primer mix had 60 Vbeta and 13 Jbeta primers. Clones were read by immunoSEQ multiplex PCR, and TCRdb kept only the in-frame ones, dropping some. The sample records about 150,000 clones, 65% to 90% being singletons. What was sequenced was PBMCs. These receptors all come from a woman between 45 and 65 years old in good health and CMV-seropositive.

The J gene is TRBJ2-1, the V gene TRBV9, with 8 bases matching TRBD2. The V and J ends lost 0 bases and 9 bases, in that order; junction bases with no gene match: 8. There are 15 residues in the CDR3. CDR1 SGDLS and CDR2 YYNGEE come from the germline V gene. This CDR3 is CASSVEAGGRGEQFF. For the CDR3, the DNA is TGTGCCAGCAGCGTAGAGGCGGGGGGAAGGGGTGAGCAGTTCTTC.

This clone was seen a few times. The CDR3 here is CASSIGLAGRETQYF. As DNA, the CDR3 is TGTGCCAGCAGCATCGGACTAGCGGGGAGGGAGACCCAGTACTTC. The chain carries TRBV7-7 and TRBJ2-5, with 12 bases that match TRBD2. V dropped 5 bases and J dropped 5; count of bases not matched to a gene: 6. This CDR3 spans 15 amino acids. The germline gives CDR1 SSHAT, CDR2 FNYEAQ (reference sequence).

The J gene is TRBJ1-3, the V gene TRBV9; TRBD1 agrees at 8 bases. Trimming cost V 2 bases and J 1 base; bases outside gene matches: 5. The CDR3 length is 16 residues. CDR1 SGDLS and CDR2 YYNGEE come from the germline V gene. The CDR3 loop reads CASSVGQVTSGNTIYF. CDR3 DNA sequence: TGTGCCAGCAGCGTGGGACAGGTCACGTCTGGAAACACCATATATTTT.

This rearrangement joins TRBV29-1 to TRBJ2-2, with TRBD1 identical over 11 bases. The CDR3 sequence is 13 residues long. Germline loops: CDR1 SQVTM, CDR2 ANQGSEA. With 7 bases clipped from V and 6 bases from J, the junction kept 4 bases outside the gene matches. CDR3 region: CSAGQGAAGELFF. The DNA of the CDR3 is TGCAGCGCCGGACAGGGGGCTGCCGGGGAGCTGTTTTTT.

The rearrangement links TRBV27 to TRBJ2-7, with 13 nucleotides matching TRBD2. Trimming cost V 6 bases and J 5 bases; bases outside gene matches: 4. The CDR3 loop spans 14 amino acids. Germline V lookup: CDR1 MNHEY, CDR2 SMNVEV (reference sequence). This CDR3 is CASRTSGGNNEQYF. DNA of the CDR3: TGTGCCAGCAGGACTAGCGGGGGGAACAACGAGCAGTACTTC.

The chain uses TRBV19 and TRBJ1-5, with D perhaps TRBD1 (5 bases). CDR1 LNHDA and CDR2 SQIVND come from the germline V gene (reference sequence). CDR3 length: 15 amino acids. V was cut by 1 base and J by 7 bases, with 14 bases left in between. The CDR3 sequence is CASSIGSRDSQPQHF. CDR3 nucleotides: TGTGCCAGTAGTATAGGGTCCAGGGATAGCCAGCCCCAGCATTTT.

This chain uses TRBV7-9 with TRBJ2-7, with D maybe TRBD1 (6 bases). V was trimmed by 5 bases and J by 6 bases, leaving 8 bases between them. Germline V gives CDR1 SEHNR, CDR2 FQNEAQ (reference sequence). The CDR3 has 11 residues. The CDR3 nucleotides are TGTGCCAGCAGCGAAGGGGGCGAGCAGTACTTC. Translation: CASSEGGEQYF.

The rearrangement links TRBV21-1 to TRBJ2-3; the table's D call, TRBD2, has no DNA check behind it. TRBV21-1 is a pseudogene. The CDR3 has 15 amino acids. CDR3 region: CASSKGEGSTDTQYF. The CDR3 DNA reads as TGTGCCAGCAGCAAAGGGGAGGGGAGCACAGATACGCAGTATTTT.

J is TRBJ2-7 and V is TRBV15, with 10 positions matching TRBD2. Trimming cost V 1 base and J 4 bases; bases outside gene matches: 7. The CDR3 loop spans 16 amino acids. Per germline, CDR1 LNHNV and CDR2 YYDKDF (reference sequence). The CDR3 DNA reads as TGTGCCACCAGCAGAGGCAGTACAGCGGGAGGGTACGAGCAGTACTTC. This sequence encodes CATSRGSTAGGYEQYF.

The table lists this clone with a count of one. The chain joins TRBV5-6 to TRBJ2-3, with TRBD2 matching over 11 bases. The junction had 6 bases not matched to a gene; V was cut back by 4 bases and J by 2 bases. CDR3 length: 16 amino acids. Germline assignment: CDR1 SGHDT and CDR2 YYEEEE. The CDR3 sequence: CASSGGLAETTDTQYF. Written as DNA, the CDR3 is TGTGCCAGCAGCGGGGGACTAGCGGAAACCACAGATACGCAGTATTTT.

V gene TRBV14 combines with J gene TRBJ2-1, with 8 bases matching TRBD2. The CDR3 consists of 17 residues. The germline V gene encodes CDR1 SGHDN and CDR2 FVKESK. J lost 6 bases, V lost 4 bases, and 14 bases had no gene match. The CDR3 nucleotides read TGTGCCAGCAGCCGAGCGTTGGGTAGCGGGGTTGGCAATGAGCAGTTCTTC. It is translated as CASSRALGSGVGNEQFF.

The chain links TRBV2 to TRBJ1-6; tentatively, D is TRBD1 (5 bases). Looked up from germline, CDR1 is SNHLY and CDR2 is FYNNEI. Trimming left V 7 bases short and J 11 bases short, with 21 bases between. The CDR3 extends over 15 amino acids. The CDR3 sequence: CASKGTRGGLPPLHF. The CDR3 DNA reads TGTGCCAGCAAAGGGACGCGGGGAGGACTTCCACCCCTCCACTTT.

V and J are TRBV5-1 and TRBJ2-5; 7 bases align to TRBD1. This CDR3 spans 14 amino acids. With V trimmed by 6 bases and J by 4 bases, 9 bases remained unmatched. Germline V gives CDR1 SGHRS, CDR2 YFSETQ. In DNA form, the CDR3 reads TGCGCCAGCACTATACAGGGGTACCGAGAGACCCAGTACTTC. The encoded protein is CASTIQGYRETQYF.

This clone came up a few times. This chain uses TRBV2 with TRBJ1-3; weak D call: TRBD1 (5 bases). The V gene's germline CDR1 is SNHLY and CDR2 FYNNEI. Between the trimmed V and J ends, which lost 5 bases and 2 bases, there was a span of 16 bases. This CDR3 contains 16 residues. CDR3 DNA sequence: TGTGCCAGCAGTCCTCGGGTTGCAGGGACTGGAAACACCATATATTTT. Its protein product is CASSPRVAGTGNTIYF.

The chain is built from TRBV27 and TRBJ1-6, with D perhaps matching TRBD1 (6 bases). This CDR3 is 14 amino acids long. CDR1 and CDR2 from the germline V gene are MNHEY and SMNVEV (reference sequence). Trimming pared 3 bases from V and 7 bases from J, leaving 10 bases between. The CDR3 reads CASSLTGVNSPLHF. The CDR3 coding sequence is TGTGCCAGCAGTTTGACAGGAGTCAATTCACCCCTCCACTTT.

The chain has TRBV6-6 and TRBJ2-7, with 11 positions matching TRBD1. The germline V gene has CDR1 MNHNY and CDR2 SVGAGI (reference sequence). V trimming: 10 bases; J trimming: 5 bases; junction bases outside the gene matches: 7. The CDR3 is 13 residues long. In nucleotides, the CDR3 is TGTGCCATAGGACAGGGGGCGACCAACGAGCAGTACTTC. Its protein product is CAIGQGATNEQYF.

The chain carries TRBV7-6 and TRBJ1-2; no reliable D call. Trimming cost V 5 bases and J 7 bases, with 14 bases left between them. Germline assignment: CDR1 SGHVS and CDR2 FNYEAQ. There are 13 residues in the CDR3. CDR3 nucleotide sequence: TGTGCCAGCAGCCGTGACCCGACGGGTGGCTACACCTTC. Translated: CASSRDPTGGYTF.

The chain joins TRBV2 to TRBJ2-2; perhaps TRBD2 as D (5 bases). V lost 2 bases, J lost 5 bases, and 6 bases lay in between. Germline V gene lookup returns CDR1 SNHLY and CDR2 FYNNEI. This CDR3 has 13 residues. CDR3 in amino acids: CASSERGTGELFF. The CDR3 nucleotides read TGTGCCAGCAGTGAACGGGGAACCGGGGAGCTGTTTTTT. Combining the CDR3 with reference TRBV2 and TRBJ2-2 gives the whole variable domain EPEVTQTPSHQVTQMGQEVILRCVPISNHLYFYWYRQILGQKVEFLVSFYNNEISEKSEIFDDQFSVERPDGSNFTLKIRSTKLEDSAMYFCASSERGTGELFFGEGSRLTVL.

CDR3 in DNA: TGTGCCATCAGTGAGTCAGGAGGTGGCTACACCTTC. It yields the protein CAISESGGGYTF. The V gene is TRBV10-3, the J gene TRBJ1-2; D is undetermined. CDR1 and CDR2 from the germline V gene are ENHRY and SYGVKD. The length of the CDR3 is 12 residues. Trimming shortened V by 0 bases and J by 7 bases, and 6 bases separated the two germline ends.

The J gene is TRBJ2-5, the V gene TRBV23-1; tentatively, D is TRBD2 (5 bases). TRBV23-1 is sorted into the ORF group, with uncertain function. The CDR3 totals 16 residues. V lost 2 bases, J lost 5 bases, and 18 bases lay in between. CDR3 DNA sequence: TGCGCCAGCAGTCAAAATTATTCCGCGGGCCTGGAGACCCAGTACTTC. Amino acids: CASSQNYSAGLETQYF.

This clone was detected only a few times. V and J are TRBV25-1 and TRBJ1-2; 9 bases line up with TRBD1. The CDR3 is made up of 13 amino acids. Losses at the gene ends were 4 bases for V and 8 bases for J; bases not matched to a gene: 5. The germline CDR1 and CDR2 sequences are MGHDK and SYGVNS. The CDR3 DNA follows: TGTGCCAGCAGTGGGGGACAGGGAGTAGGCTACACCTTC. Protein sequence: CASSGGQGVGYTF.

The chain has TRBV5-1 and TRBJ1-5; unclear D gene. Between the trimmed V and J ends, which lost 3 bases and 14 bases, there was a span of 6 bases. Per germline, CDR1 SGHRS and CDR2 YFSETQ. The CDR3 totals 9 residues. CDR3 in DNA: TGCGCCAGCAGCTCCCCCAAGCATTTT. It yields the protein CASSSPKHF.

The rearrangement uses TRBV5-1 and TRBJ2-1, with TRBD1 identical over 9 bases. Trimming took 6 bases from V and 5 from J; bases not matched to a gene: 9. Germline V gene sequence: CDR1 SGHRS, CDR2 YFSETQ. The CDR3 sequence is 15 residues long. CDR3 coding DNA: TGCGCCAGCATCAAATCGGGACAGGGTAACAATGAGCAGTTCTTC. Translating it yields CASIKSGQGNNEQFF.

This rearrangement joins TRBV15 to TRBJ2-5, with D possibly being TRBD1 (5 bases). The CDR3 runs 12 residues. The V end lost 4 bases, the J end lost 4 bases, and 7 bases lay between the germline ends. CDR1 and CDR2 from the germline V gene are LNHNV and YYDKDF (reference sequence). The CDR3 region is CATSKGPETQYF. CDR3 bases: TGTGCCACCAGCAAGGGGCCAGAGACCCAGTACTTC.